The source of this TCR beta chain is a study of T cell repertoires in cytomegalovirus infection. Study summary: CMV infection plus the matching HLA type was flagged by public TCR beta signatures.

TCRdb itself ran the reads through MiXCR, one entry per CDR3 protein. The sample contains hundreds of thousands of distinct CDR3 sequences, around 24% of which appear only once. Study findings and constraints: The ex vivo response was dominated by HLA-C-restricted CMV-specific TCR beta clonotypes.

V was clipped by 5 bases and J by 6 bases, with 10 bases between them. CDR1 SQVTM and CDR2 ANQGSEA come from the germline V gene. The CDR3 loop spans 11 amino acids. Notes on this clonotype: Its antigen is currently unknown.

The sequenced sample was CD8+ T cells from PBMCs. The chain links TRBV29-1 to TRBJ1-2, with a tentative D call TRBD1 (5 bases). The sequence derives from a human donor in good health (CMV status not recorded). Some clones in this sample may be carry-over from other donors' samples. In DNA form, the CDR3 reads TGCAGCGTTCCGGACATGAATGGCTACACCTTC. Amino acid sequence: CSVPDMNGYTF.